These 17 T cell receptor beta chains share one sample of origin, sequenced in a study of CD8+ T cells in alopecia areata. The treatment: oral pan-JAK inhibitor, 5-10 mg twice daily. Alopecia areata patients gave lesional scalp punch biopsies and peripheral blood samples. Following RNA extraction, reverse transcription yielded cDNA that acted as the sequencing template. Generated by immunoSEQ multiplex PCR, the TCRdb table keeps only in-frame clones and is missing some. This sample yields around 13,000 clones, of which 65% to 70% are seen a single time; 5.5% to 8.5% belongs to the top ten. The sequencing used skin, collected at week 4, from a patient treated with tofacitinib. Receptors were obtained from a human donor with alopecia areata.

The V call is TRBV5-6, the J call TRBJ1-1, with D maybe TRBD1 (5 bases). CDR3 size: 14 residues. V dropped 4 bases and J dropped 7 bases, with 17 bases sitting between them. Germline V gene lookup returns CDR1 SGHDT and CDR2 YYEEEE. CDR3 protein: CASSPGAGFNEAFF. The CDR3 DNA sequence: TGTGCCAGCAGCCCCGGGGCAGGGTTTAATGAAGCTTTCTTT. Combining the CDR3 with reference TRBV5-6 and TRBJ1-1 gives the whole variable domain DAGVTQSPTHLIKTRGQQVTLRCSPKSGHDTVSWYQQALGQGPQFIFQYYEEEERQRGNFPDRFSGHQFPNYSSELNVNALLLGDSALYLCASSPGAGFNEAFFGQGTRLTVV.

The chain joins TRBV7-6 to TRBJ2-5; 7 bases match TRBD1. The ends lost 5 bases at V and 2 bases at J; junction bases unmatched: 8. This CDR3 region has 15 residues. CDR1 and CDR2 from the germline V gene are SGHVS and FNYEAQ. CDR3 sequence: CASSRTWDRQETQYF. CDR3 coding DNA: TGTGCCAGCAGCCGAACTTGGGACAGACAAGAGACCCAGTACTTC.

This clone was detected a few times. The chain employs TRBV4-1 and TRBJ1-3; D possibly corresponds to TRBD1 (5 bases). Germline-derived CDR1 and CDR2 are MGHRA and YSYEKL. The CDR3 extends over 18 amino acids. Trimming cost V 4 bases and J 0 bases, with 19 bases left between them. The CDR3 loop is CASSRTEGYVGSGNTIYF. DNA of the CDR3: TGCGCCAGCAGCCGGACTGAGGGGTACGTGGGCTCTGGAAACACCATATATTTT.

The chain uses TRBV5-1 and TRBJ2-7; D perhaps matches TRBD2 (6 bases). CDR3 length: 11 residues. Germline V gene sequence: CDR1 SGHRS, CDR2 YFSETQ. V lost 5 bases to trimming and J lost 7 bases, with 10 bases between them. Here the CDR3 reads CASRREEEQYF. CDR3 bases: TGCGCCAGCAGGAGGGAGGAAGAGCAGTACTTC.

This clone was observed a few times. The chain's CDR3 is CASSRSGFGANVLTF. Here the CDR3 DNA reads TGCGCCAGCAGCCGAAGCGGCTTCGGGGCCAACGTCCTGACTTTC. This chain connects TRBV4-3 to TRBJ2-6; a weak D match, TRBD2 (5 bases). The CDR3 spans 15 residues. With 4 bases removed from V and 4 bases from J, the gap between germline ends came to 11 bases. CDR1 and CDR2 (germline): LGHNA, YSLEER.

The rearrangement uses TRBV5-1 and TRBJ2-1; possible D gene TRBD2, 6 bases. The length of the CDR3 is 16 residues. The V gene's germline CDR1 is SGHRS and CDR2 YFSETQ. V lost 0 bases and J lost 6, with 16 bases in between. CDR3 residues: CASSLEGTLSGNEQFF. The CDR3 DNA is TGCGCCAGCAGCTTGGAAGGGACTTTGTCGGGCAATGAGCAGTTCTTC.

This clone was picked up one time. The same CDR3 also results from other DNA sequences found in this sample. CDR3: CASSHRDKYTGELFF. The CDR3 DNA reads as TGTGCCAGCAGCCACCGGGACAAGTACACCGGGGAGCTGTTTTTT. The J gene is TRBJ2-2, the V gene TRBV7-2; D perhaps matches TRBD1 (6 bases). Germline V gene lookup returns CDR1 SGHTA and CDR2 FQGNSA. The V end was cut by 5 bases, the J end by 3 bases, with 13 bases between. This CDR3 is 15 amino acids long.

The table lists this clone with a few counts. The chain carries TRBV19 and TRBJ2-2, with a tentative D call TRBD1 (6 bases). CDR1 and CDR2 from the germline V gene are LNHDA and SQIVND (reference sequence). Trimming took off 1 base at V and 0 bases at J, with 9 bases between the two ends. This CDR3 region has 16 residues. Written as DNA, the CDR3 is TGTGCCAGTAGTATAGCTTGGGGGCCGAACACCGGGGAGCTGTTTTTT. As protein: CASSIAWGPNTGELFF.

The chain recombines TRBV7-9 with TRBJ1-3; D gene unclear. The CDR3 spans 16 residues. V was shortened by 1 base and J by 4 bases, with 14 bases between the two germline ends. Germline values: CDR1 SEHNR, CDR2 FQNEAQ (reference sequence). CDR3 coding DNA: TGTGCCAGCAGCTTAGTCTTCGGACTTGGCGGAAACACCATATATTTT. This encodes CASSLVFGLGGNTIYF.

This chain joins TRBV6-5 and TRBJ2-7, with 7 nucleotides matching TRBD1. V trimming: 5 bases; J trimming: 0 bases; junction bases outside the gene matches: 7. CDR1 MNHEY and CDR2 SVGAGI come from the germline V gene. The CDR3 has 15 residues. The CDR3 DNA follows: TGTGCCAGCAGTACAGGGGCCTCAAGCTCCTACGAGCAGTACTTC. It yields the protein CASSTGASSSYEQYF.

This CDR3 is CASSQGPYNEQFF. In nucleotides, the CDR3 is TGTGCCAGTAGTCAGGGCCCCTACAATGAGCAGTTCTTC. The genes are TRBV19 and TRBJ2-1; D possibly corresponds to TRBD1 (5 bases). Trimming took 5 bases from V and 2 from J, leaving 7 bases between them. Germline V lookup: CDR1 LNHDA, CDR2 SQIVND (reference sequence). This CDR3 comprises 13 residues.

This clone was counted between two and nine times. The gene calls are TRBV10-3 and TRBJ2-7; D uncertain. Germline V lookup: CDR1 ENHRY, CDR2 SYGVKD. This CDR3 has 12 residues. The V end lost 10 bases, the J end lost 3 bases, and 13 bases lay between the germline ends. Here the CDR3 reads CATKGVGYEQYF. As DNA, the CDR3 is TGTGCCACCAAGGGCGTTGGCTACGAGCAGTACTTC.

The chain is built from TRBV6-1 and TRBJ2-7, with no clear D. Trimming shortened V by 8 bases and J by 2 bases, and 13 bases separated the two germline ends. Looked up from germline, CDR1 is MNHNS and CDR2 is SASEGT. The CDR3 sequence is 13 residues long. The CDR3: CASRTGRTYEQYF. CDR3 nucleotides: TGTGCCAGCCGAACGGGCAGAACCTACGAGCAGTACTTC.

The chain combines TRBV9 with TRBJ2-5, with D maybe TRBD2 (5 bases). Gene TRBJ2-7 matches the end of the DNA better, so the J call may be wrong. Germline assignment: CDR1 SGDLS and CDR2 YYNGEE. The CDR3 has 15 residues. The CDR3, as DNA: TGTGCCAGCAGCCCCGTCCGGGATGGGGTTTACGAGCAGTACTTC. Protein sequence: CASSPVRDGVYEQYF.

The genes are TRBV27 and TRBJ2-7; no clear D. V lost 5 bases to trimming and J lost 0 bases, with 17 bases between them. This CDR3 comprises 16 residues. In germline, CDR1 is MNHEY, CDR2 SMNVEV (reference sequence). CDR3 amino acids: CASSPLGRPSSYEQYF. The DNA of the CDR3 is TGTGCCAGCAGTCCCCTGGGTAGGCCCAGCTCCTACGAGCAGTACTTC.

Points on this clone: One end of the junction does not line up with germline, which may come from a read error. V is TRBV4-1 and J is TRBJ1-2; no clear D gene. The germline gives CDR1 MGHRA, CDR2 YSYEKL. The CDR3 has 13 amino acids. Here the CDR3 reads CASNQEGYYGYTF. CDR3 nucleotides: TGCGCCAGCAACCAAGAGGGCTACTATGGCTACACCTTC.

The rearrangement uses TRBV7-2 and TRBJ1-2; the match to TRBD1 covers 10 bases. Germline lookup yields CDR1 SGHTA and CDR2 FQGNSA. J gave up 4 bases and V 3 bases, and 14 bases lay outside the gene matches. The CDR3 length is 18 residues. As DNA, the CDR3 is TGTGCCAGCAGCTTGTACCGGGACAGGGGAAAAAACATCTATGGCTACACCTTC. Residues: CASSLYRDRGKNIYGYTF.